The 14 T cell receptor beta chains listed next were all sequenced from one sample in a study of CD8+ T cells in alopecia areata. Cutaneous lymph node cells were pooled, and they were sorted using CD4, CD8alpha, NKG2D, NKG2ACE and other markers. Sequencing templates came from extracted RNA that was reverse transcribed into cDNA. The assay was immunoSEQ multiplex PCR, and TCRdb's table has in-frame clones only and misses some. This repertoire holds approximately 280,000 clones, and none appear only once. Sequencing was done on a sample of CD4+ T cells sorted from a lymph node. Source of these receptors: a C3H/HeJ mouse with alopecia areata. These mice share the MHC haplotype H2-k.

Note on this clone: Gene labels here are mouse ones. The read falls 3 residues short of the CDR3 end, and the missing part is taken from the germline J gene. The chain couples TRBV5 to TRBJ1-6; the D is unclear. TRBJ1-6 is filed as an ORF, its function uncertain. The germline V gene encodes CDR1 LGHNA and CDR2 YNLKQL (reference sequence). V was shortened by 2 bases and J by 3 bases, with 5 bases between the two germline ends. The CDR3 has 14 residues. This CDR3 reads CASSQRGYNSPLYF. CDR3 bases read: TGTGCCAGCAGCCAAAGAGGCTATAATTCGCCC.

Note on this clone: Here the gene names and germline are mouse. The read ends 4 residues shy of where the CDR3 ends; the end is completed using the germline J gene. At the DNA level, this CDR3 is encoded by other sequences in the same sample as well. The V and J genes are TRBV31 and TRBJ2-1, with 14 bases identical to TRBD2. Per germline, CDR1 GKSSPN and CDR2 SITVG. After removal of 0 bases from V and 3 bases from J, the junction contained 1 base not matched to a gene. The CDR3 runs to 16 residues. The CDR3 sequence: CAWSLGLGGPYAEQFF. CDR3 DNA, as far as it was read: TGTGCCTGGAGTCTGGGACTGGGGGGGCCCTATGCT.

With regard to this clone: Mouse names are used for the genes. The read finishes 4 residues shy of the CDR3 end, and the germline J gene is used to complete it. Other nucleotide sequences from this sample produce the same CDR3. V and J are TRBV13-1 and TRBJ2-2; 8 bases match TRBD2. This CDR3 spans 15 amino acids. Germline V CDR1 and CDR2: NSHNY, SYGAGN. The J segment lost 1 base and the V segment lost 3 bases, leaving 2 bases of the junction unmatched. This chain's CDR3 is CASSGGLGNTGQLYF. The DNA read from the CDR3 is TGTGCCAGCAGTGGAGGACTGGGAAACACCGGG.

Turning to this clone: Germline and genes here are mouse. The read finishes 4 residues shy of the CDR3 end, and the germline J gene is used to complete it. This rearrangement joins TRBV19 to TRBJ2-3, with a tentative D call TRBD1 (5 bases). The CDR3 has 14 amino acids. Germline V lookup: CDR1 FNHDT, CDR2 SITEND (reference sequence). With 3 bases removed from V and 4 bases from J, the gap between germline ends came to 12 bases. The part of the CDR3 DNA that was read is TGTGCCAGCAGTACGGCAGACAGAACAGAA. This gives the protein CASSTADRTE. The entire CDR3 sequence reads CASSTADRTETLYF.

This clone was seen only a few times. Mouse germline and gene names are used. With the read ending 4 residues before the CDR3 end, the germline J gene is used to fill in that end. The chain is built from TRBV13-1 and TRBJ1-1; D gene unclear. The CDR3 spans 14 residues. Germline assignment: CDR1 NSHNY and CDR2 SYGAGN. V was cut by 2 bases and J by 0 bases, with 8 bases left in between. The part of the CDR3 DNA that was read is TGTGCCAGCAGTGAGTACAGTGCAAACACA. Amino acids: CASSEYSANT. The full CDR3 sequence reads CASSEYSANTEVFF.

On this clone: With a much larger clone just one base away, this may be a read error. Germline and genes: mouse. The CDR3 extends 4 residues past the end of the read, so its final part is completed from the germline J gene. The chain links TRBV2 to TRBJ1-2; a possible D gene is TRBD1 (5 bases). Trimming took off 4 bases at V and 1 base at J, with 7 bases between the two ends. The CDR3 consists of 13 residues. CDR1 is LGHNA, CDR2 YSYQKL, per germline. CDR3 residues: CASSPGQNSDYTF. The CDR3 DNA, read in part, is TGTGCCAGCAGCCCCGGACAAAACTCC. Drawing the rest from reference TRBV2 and TRBJ1-2, the complete variable domain is DPKIIQKPKYLVAVTGSEKILICEQYLGHNAMYWYRQSAKKPLEFMFSYSYQKLMDNQTASSRFQPQSSKKNHLDLQITALKPDDSATYFCASSPGQNSDYTFGSGTRLLVI.

Notes on this clone: The genes and germline here are from mouse. CDR3 bases read: TGTGCCAGCAGGACCACTGGGGCCTCCTAT. This encodes CASRTTGASY. The whole CDR3 protein is CASRTTGASYEQYF. The V and J genes are TRBV13-1 and TRBJ2-7; 7 nucleotides line up with TRBD2. The DNA ends 4 residues before the CDR3 does, and the rest of the CDR3 is filled in from the germline J gene. Trimming at V came to 5 bases and at J to 0 bases, leaving 5 bases not matched to a gene. CDR3 size: 14 residues. The germline V gene encodes CDR1 NSHNY and CDR2 SYGAGN.

This clone has ten or more counts. Each gene name is a mouse one. Read data end 4 residues before the CDR3 end; the end is taken from the germline J gene. At the DNA level, this CDR3 is encoded by other sequences in the same sample as well. The rearrangement joins TRBV13-1 to TRBJ1-1, with 9 bases aligning to TRBD1. Germline V gene data show CDR1 as NSHNY and CDR2 as SYGAGN. This CDR3 is built from 14 residues. Trimming at V came to 6 bases and at J to 1 base, leaving 4 bases not matched to a gene. The chain's CDR3 is CASIPGQGNTEVFF. The covered CDR3 bases are TGTGCCAGCATACCGGGACAGGGAAACACA.

This clone was counted between two and nine times. The gene names given are mouse names. Read sequence stops 4 residues before the CDR3 end, and the germline J gene provides the missing end. Other DNA sequences in the sample encode the same CDR3. This rearrangement joins TRBV1 to TRBJ2-3; 7 bases align to TRBD1. CDR3 size: 14 residues. Germline CDR1 and CDR2: NSQYPW and LRSPGD (reference sequence). With V trimmed by 2 bases and J by 3 bases, 2 bases remained unmatched. The CDR3 protein is CTCSANRGAETLYF. The sequenced CDR3 bases are TGCACCTGCAGTGCAAACAGGGGAGCAGAA.

In its sample, this clone was seen a few times. Mouse gene names and germline throughout. The CDR3 end falls 3 residues outside the read, so it is completed with the germline J gene. Other DNA sequences from this sample encode an identical CDR3 as well. V gene TRBV13-1 combines with J gene TRBJ1-6, with 9 nucleotides matching TRBD1. TRBJ1-6 carries the ORF label, with uncertain function. Trimming removed 2 bases from V and 2 bases from J; junction bases left unmatched: 2. Germline CDR1 is NSHNY and CDR2 is SYGAGN. This CDR3 has 16 amino acids. This CDR3 is CASSEDRGTYNSPLYF. Partial CDR3 DNA: TGTGCCAGCAGTGAGGACAGGGGAACCTATAATTCGCCC.

A remark on this clone: Genes and germline are mouse. The sequence runs out 4 residues before the end of the CDR3; the remainder is reconstructed from the germline J gene. This chain links TRBV13-1 with TRBJ2-7; D gene ambiguous. The germline gives CDR1 NSHNY, CDR2 SYGAGN. The CDR3 runs 11 residues. CDR3 residues: CASSVPNEQYF. The sequenced part of the CDR3 DNA is TGTGCCAGCAGTGTCCCTAAT.

This clone occurred a few times. Mouse gene names apply. From the germline J gene comes the end of the CDR3, since the read stops 4 residues before it. This CDR3 is also generated by other DNA sequences in the sample. The J gene is TRBJ2-1, the V gene TRBV13-3; 9 nucleotides line up with TRBD1. Germline loops: CDR1 NNHDY, CDR2 SYVADS. J gave up 2 bases and V 7 bases, and 1 base lay outside the gene matches. This CDR3 has 13 residues. CDR3 protein: CASRDRDYAEQFF. CDR3 DNA, as far as it was read: TGTGCCAGCCGGGACAGGGACTATGCT.

With respect to this clone: Germline and genes: mouse. The read ends 4 residues shy of where the CDR3 ends; the end is completed using the germline J gene. The V gene is TRBV19, the J gene TRBJ2-7, with 12 bases lining up with TRBD2. Germline V lookup: CDR1 FNHDT, CDR2 SITEND (reference sequence). The CDR3 spans 14 residues. CDR3 DNA (partial): TGTGCCAGCAGTTCCGACTGGGGGGGCGAT. Translation: CASSSDWGGD. The full CDR3 protein is CASSSDWGGDEQYF.

Ten or more counts support this clone. Gene and germline names: mouse. The CDR3 loop is CASSHWGVNTGQLYF. CDR3 bases read: TGTGCCAGCAGCCATTGGGGGGTCAACACCGGG. The V gene is TRBV19, the J gene TRBJ2-2, with TRBD2 matching over 7 bases. The read is 4 residues too short to cover the CDR3 end, so that end is filled in from the germline J gene. J was trimmed by 2 bases and V by 5 bases; bases with no gene match: 6. CDR1 and CDR2 from the germline V gene are FNHDT and SITEND (reference sequence). This CDR3 has 15 amino acids.